These 16 T cell receptor beta chains share one sample of origin, sequenced in a study of T cells in Graves' hyperthyroidism and ophthalmopathy. Researchers took RNA transcripts and amplified the TCR beta CDR3 regions from them. Researchers ran a first-round RT-PCR on the TCR CDR3 using the HTBI primer set. MiXCR, run by TCRdb on the multiplex PCR reads, gives a single entry per CDR3 protein. The sample has fewer than 700,000 distinct CDR3 sequences; more than 15% are singletons. The sample taken for sequencing was blood. The receptors here all came from a woman under 30 with Graves' ophthalmopathy.

In its sample, this clonotype was seen many times. The chain links TRBV12-3 or TRBV12-4 to TRBJ1-1; weak D call: TRBD1 (6 bases). This CDR3 spans 13 amino acids. Trimming left V 6 bases short and J 7 bases short, with 15 bases between. CDR3 region: CASRPGGLDEAFF. The CDR3 bases are TGTGCCAGCAGGCCTGGGGGCCTAGATGAAGCTTTCTTT.

This clonotype was seen ten or more times. DNA of the CDR3: TGTGCCAGCAGCCGCCGCGACAGGGTTAATGAGCAGTTCTTC. Its protein product is CASSRRDRVNEQFF. The chain is built from TRBV25-1 and TRBJ2-1, with 7 bases aligning to TRBD1. The trim removed 6 bases at V and 7 bases at J, leaving 9 bases unmatched. Germline V lookup: CDR1 MGHDK, CDR2 SYGVNS. The CDR3 consists of 14 residues.

This clonotype came up many times. The genes are TRBV7-3 and TRBJ1-1, with D maybe TRBD1 (5 bases). The CDR3 sequence is 13 residues long. V was shortened by 4 bases and J by 3 bases, with 9 bases between the two germline ends. The germline V gene encodes CDR1 SGHTA and CDR2 FQGTGA. CDR3 DNA: TGTGCCAGCAGCTCCGGACACTACACTGAAGCTTTCTTT. Protein: CASSSGHYTEAFF.

The chain joins TRBV20-1 to TRBJ2-7; 9 bases are a match to TRBD1. The CDR3 is made up of 14 amino acids. Trimming at V came to 2 bases and at J to 3 bases, leaving 5 bases not matched to a gene. Per germline, CDR1 DFQATT and CDR2 SNEGSKA (reference sequence). In DNA form, the CDR3 reads TGCAGTGCTAGATTGGACAGGGGCTTCTACGAGCAGTACTTC. It yields the protein CSARLDRGFYEQYF.

V is TRBV7-2 and J is TRBJ2-1; 12 positions agree with TRBD2. This CDR3 has 12 amino acids. Germline V gene lookup returns CDR1 SGHTA and CDR2 FQGNSA. V gave up 6 bases and J gave up 12 bases; unmatched junction bases: 3. CDR3 sequence: CASSPSGGAQFF. CDR3 bases: TGTGCCAGCAGTCCTAGCGGGGGGGCGCAGTTCTTC.

This clonotype was observed many times. V usage is TRBV3-1 and J usage is TRBJ1-2; D gene uncertain. The CDR3 sequence is 11 residues long. Looked up from germline, CDR1 is LGHDT and CDR2 is YNNKEL (reference sequence). Trimming removed 1 base from V and 8 bases from J, with 5 bases in between. CDR3 nucleotide sequence: TGTGCCAGCAGCCAAGGTTTCGGCTACACCTTC. This encodes CASSQGFGYTF. Full variable domain (remainder filled in from reference TRBV3-1 and TRBJ1-2): DTAVSQTPKYLVTQMGNDKSIKCEQNLGHDTMYWYKQDSKKFLKIMFSYNNKELIINETVPNRFSPKSPDKAHLNLHINSLELGDSAVYFCASSQGFGYTFGSGTRLTVV.

This clonotype occurred many times. The V call is TRBV7-9, the J call TRBJ1-1, with D perhaps TRBD1 (6 bases). The germline CDR1 and CDR2 sequences are SEHNR and FQNEAQ (reference sequence). Trimming took 5 bases from V and 1 from J, leaving 23 bases between them. This CDR3 spans 18 amino acids. Written as DNA, the CDR3 is TGTGCCAGCAGCCTCCGGCGCAGGGGTGTCACGAGGAACACTGAAGCTTTCTTT. It specifies CASSLRRRGVTRNTEAFF.

This clonotype was observed at least ten times. The J gene is TRBJ1-2, the V gene TRBV10-3; 8 nucleotides match TRBD1. Trimming at V came to 7 bases and at J to 7 bases, leaving 5 bases not matched to a gene. The CDR3 consists of 12 residues. Germline lookup yields CDR1 ENHRY and CDR2 SYGVKD. The CDR3 is CAITGTGVGYTF. CDR3 nucleotide sequence: TGTGCCATCACCGGGACAGGAGTTGGCTACACCTTC.

This clonotype has only a few counts. The rearrangement uses TRBV6-2 or TRBV6-3 and TRBJ2-3; 10 bases are a match to TRBD1. The germline V gene has CDR1 MNHEY and CDR2 SVGEGT. CDR3 length: 16 amino acids. V dropped 4 bases and J dropped 1; count of bases not matched to a gene: 5. The CDR3 nucleotides read TGTGCCAGCAGTTCCGGACAGGGGGGCGGCACAGATACGCAGTATTTT. Its protein is CASSSGQGGGTDTQYF.

This clonotype was observed at least ten times. The genes are TRBV7-9 and TRBJ2-5; D assignment may be TRBD1 or TRBD2 (5 bases each). The CDR3 contains 16 residues. Trimming took off 1 base at V and 3 bases at J, with 15 bases between the two ends. CDR1 is SEHNR, CDR2 FQNEAQ, per germline (reference sequence). The CDR3 nucleotides are TGTGCCAGCAGCTTAGAAGGGACCGATATCAAAGAGACCCAGTACTTC. Translation: CASSLEGTDIKETQYF.

V and J are TRBV6-1 and TRBJ2-1, with 8 bases aligning to TRBD2. From germline, CDR1 is MNHNS and CDR2 SASEGT. This CDR3 is 14 amino acids long. With V trimmed by 6 bases and J by 7 bases, 8 bases remained unmatched. The CDR3 DNA reads as TGTGCCAGCAGATCAAGCGGGAGTTATAATGAGCAGTTCTTC. This sequence encodes CASRSSGSYNEQFF.

This clonotype was seen many times. The chain recombines TRBV11-2 with TRBJ2-1; no clear D gene. From germline, CDR1 is SGHAT and CDR2 FQNNGV. CDR3 length: 15 residues. With 3 bases removed from V and 1 base from J, the gap between germline ends came to 10 bases. The CDR3 sequence is CASSFRTSSYNEQFF. As DNA, the CDR3 is TGTGCCAGCAGCTTCCGAACATCATCCTACAATGAGCAGTTCTTC.

Ten or more counts support this clonotype. This chain connects TRBV28 to TRBJ2-5; 13 bases are a match to TRBD2. CDR1 and CDR2 from the germline V gene are MDHEN and SYDVKM. After removal of 6 bases from V and 13 bases from J, the junction contained 17 bases not matched to a gene. The CDR3 covers 16 residues. The CDR3 loop is CASSYHPGTSGVSVYF. The CDR3 DNA reads TGTGCCAGCAGCTACCACCCCGGGACTAGCGGGGTATCTGTGTACTTC.

This clonotype was counted at least ten times. The chain combines TRBV28 with TRBJ2-5; the D gene could be TRBD1 or TRBD2 (5 bases each). The CDR3 loop spans 13 amino acids. Germline values: CDR1 MDHEN, CDR2 SYDVKM. Trimming stripped 5 bases from V and 12 bases from J, with 19 bases between. CDR3 loop: CASSPRDPMLEYF. CDR3 in DNA: TGTGCCAGCAGTCCGAGGGACCCCATGTTGGAGTACTTC.

This clonotype has only a few counts. This chain links TRBV3-1 with TRBJ1-6; D is unresolved. Trimming removed 5 bases from V and 7 bases from J, with 15 bases in between. Germline values: CDR1 LGHDT, CDR2 YNNKEL (reference sequence). The CDR3 runs 15 residues. As DNA, the CDR3 is TGTGCCAGCAGCTTGGACCCTCAGCGCAATTCACCCCTCCACTTT. It yields the protein CASSLDPQRNSPLHF.

This clonotype was recorded many times. The J gene is TRBJ1-2, the V gene TRBV11-2; D is possibly TRBD1 (6 bases). The CDR3 sequence is 15 residues long. V lost 5 bases and J 3 bases, leaving 16 bases between the germline ends. Germline V gives CDR1 SGHAT, CDR2 FQNNGV. CDR3 protein: CASSPGAGVDYGYTF. CDR3 bases: TGTGCCAGCAGCCCGGGGGCAGGGGTGGACTATGGCTACACCTTC.